This T cell receptor beta chain was sequenced in a study of B cell selection in AIRE deficiency. Comments on this clone: The antigen is unknown.

Points from the study as a whole: Patient Tconv and Treg cells showed healthy-like TCRBV usage, CDR3 length, diversity.

Repertoires were generated with immunoSEQ multiplex PCR, while TCRdb's copy carries only in-frame clones and drops some. The repertoire consists of about 21,000 clones, with 94% occurring once and the leading ten covering approximately 2%. Sorted regulatory T cells were CD4-positive, CD25-high and CD127-low or negative. The CDR3 is 16 amino acids. The trim removed 3 bases at V and 1 base at J, leaving 7 bases unmatched. The germline CDR1 and CDR2 sequences are SGHNT and YYREEE (reference sequence). Sequencing used Tregs sorted from PBMCs. The clonotype originates from a human donor with AIRE deficiency. The chain has TRBV5-4 and TRBJ2-5, with 9 bases lining up with TRBD1. CDR3 DNA: TGTGCCAGCAGCTCGACAGGGGGTCACCTCCAAGAGACCCAGTACTTC. It specifies CASSSTGGHLQETQYF.